The 24 T cell receptor beta chains in this list originate from one sample, sequenced in a study of T cells in Graves' hyperthyroidism and ophthalmopathy. Regions amplified from RNA transcripts were the TCR beta CDR3 regions. When the TCR CDR3 underwent first-round RT-PCR, the HTBI primer set was used. From the multiplex PCR reads, TCRdb called clonotypes with MiXCR, one entry per CDR3 protein. The sample carries 650,000 to 700,000 distinct CDR3 sequences, 17% recorded once. The source material was blood. All receptors derive from a man between 45 and 60 years old with Graves' hyperthyroidism.

In this sample, this clonotype turned up many times. The chain combines TRBV28 with TRBJ1-1; maybe TRBD1 (5 bases). Germline CDR1 MDHEN, CDR2 SYDVKM. This CDR3 is 16 amino acids long. Trimming stripped 1 base from V and 0 bases from J, with 12 bases between. The DNA for the CDR3 is TGTGCCAGCAGTTTATCTTACAGGAGTCTGAACACTGAAGCTTTCTTT. Protein sequence: CASSLSYRSLNTEAFF.

This clonotype occurred many times. This chain connects TRBV2 to TRBJ1-5, with D hard to call. Germline V gives CDR1 SNHLY, CDR2 FYNNEI. Trimming pared 8 bases from V and 3 bases from J, leaving 8 bases between. CDR3 size: 12 residues. CDR3 in amino acids: CASRTNNQPQHF. The CDR3 DNA follows: TGTGCCAGCCGAACCAACAATCAGCCCCAGCATTTT.

This chain joins TRBV5-1 and TRBJ2-3, with 7 bases matching TRBD2. The CDR3 runs 18 residues. V trimming: 2 bases; J trimming: 0 bases; junction bases outside the gene matches: 12. Germline CDR1 and CDR2: SGHRS and YFSETQ. The CDR3 coding sequence is TGCGCCAGCAGCTTTAATAGGCAAAGCGGGGCCAGCACAGATACGCAGTATTTT. Its protein product is CASSFNRQSGASTDTQYF. The variable domain in full, completed from reference TRBV5-1 and TRBJ2-3, reads KAGVTQTPRYLIKTRGQQVTLSCSPISGHRSVSWYQQTPGQGLQFLFEYFSETQRNKGNFPGRFSGRQFSNSRSEMNVSTLELGDSALYLCASSFNRQSGASTDTQYFGPGTRLTVL.

This clonotype has ten or more counts. This chain connects TRBV7-8 to TRBJ1-1; possibly TRBD1 for D (6 bases). The CDR3 has 14 residues. V was trimmed by 4 bases and J by 1 base, leaving 10 bases between them. Germline V gene sequence: CDR1 SGHVS, CDR2 FQNEAQ. CDR3 bases: TGTGCCAGCAGCTGGACAGCACAGAACACTGAAGCTTTCTTT. It yields the protein CASSWTAQNTEAFF.

The table lists this clonotype with a few counts. This chain uses TRBV16 with TRBJ2-7; D remains unclear. V lost 3 bases, J lost 6 bases, and 9 bases lay in between. Germline V gene sequence: CDR1 KGHSY, CDR2 FQNENV. The CDR3 spans 12 residues. The chain's CDR3 is CASSQPNREQYF. The CDR3, as DNA: TGTGCCAGCAGCCAGCCGAACCGCGAGCAGTACTTC.

This rearrangement joins TRBV20-1 to TRBJ2-5; D remains ambiguous. This CDR3 has 14 residues. The germline V gene encodes CDR1 DFQATT and CDR2 SNEGSKA (reference sequence). V was pared by 0 bases and J by 1 base, with 9 bases between. The CDR3 nucleotides read TGCAGTGCTAGAGAGTCAGAGATCCAAGAGACCCAGTACTTC. This encodes CSARESEIQETQYF.

V usage is TRBV7-9 and J usage is TRBJ2-4; D remains ambiguous. The ends were cut back, 3 bases at V and 0 bases at J, with 9 bases in the middle. The CDR3 is 15 amino acids. Germline V gives CDR1 SEHNR, CDR2 FQNEAQ (reference sequence). Written as DNA, the CDR3 is TGTGCCAGCAGCTTCAAGTCGCTAGCCAAAAACATTCAGTACTTC. Encoded protein: CASSFKSLAKNIQYF.

There are many counts of this clonotype. CDR3 sequence (DNA): TGTGCCAGCAGTTTTGACGGCTACACCTTC. It specifies CASSFDGYTF. The gene calls are TRBV28 and TRBJ1-2; no definite D call. The CDR3 runs to 10 residues. Deletions cut 3 bases from V and 8 bases from J, with 4 bases between. Germline-derived CDR1 and CDR2 are MDHEN and SYDVKM.

This clonotype was counted at least ten times. This chain links TRBV14 with TRBJ1-4, with unresolved D. Germline CDR1 SGHDN, CDR2 FVKESK. The CDR3 has 15 amino acids. The V and J ends lost 4 bases and 5 bases respectively, with 14 bases between them. The CDR3 spells CASSPGGTWNEKLFF. The CDR3 DNA follows: TGTGCCAGCAGCCCGGGTGGCACATGGAATGAAAAACTGTTTTTT.

The V gene is TRBV28, the J gene TRBJ2-6; D assignment may be TRBD1 or TRBD2 (5 bases each). Germline values: CDR1 MDHEN, CDR2 SYDVKM. V was trimmed by 1 base and J by 1 base, leaving 17 bases between them. The CDR3 is 19 amino acids. CDR3 DNA: TGTGCCAGCAGTTTATCGAGGGGCCAGTCCGGTTCTGGGGCCAACGTCCTGACTTTC. Protein: CASSLSRGQSGSGANVLTF.

The chain uses TRBV6-4 and TRBJ1-6; TRBD1 is a possible D gene (6 bases). The CDR3 totals 14 residues. CDR1 and CDR2 from the germline V gene are MRHNA and SNTAGT. The V end was cut by 3 bases, the J end by 9 bases, with 12 bases between. The CDR3, as DNA: TGTGCCAGCAGTGATACAGGGAGCAGTTCACCCCTCCACTTT. Its translation: CASSDTGSSSPLHF.

The V call is TRBV7-9, the J call TRBJ2-2; 8 bases are a match to TRBD2. This CDR3 has 15 amino acids. The ends lost 5 bases at V and 3 bases at J; junction bases unmatched: 5. Germline V gene data show CDR1 as SEHNR and CDR2 as FQNEAQ (reference sequence). CDR3 amino acids: CASSPPAGDTGELFF. Here the CDR3 DNA reads TGTGCCAGCAGCCCTCCAGCGGGAGACACCGGGGAGCTGTTTTTT.

This clonotype was seen ten or more times. The V call is TRBV10-2, the J call TRBJ2-1, with a tentative D call TRBD2 (6 bases). This CDR3 has 13 residues. V dropped 10 bases and J dropped 3 bases, with 13 bases sitting between them. Germline values: CDR1 WSHSY, CDR2 SAAADI. CDR3 nucleotides: TGCGCCACCGGGACTGGGGACTACAATGAGCAGTTCTTC. It yields the protein CATGTGDYNEQFF.

This chain connects TRBV27 to TRBJ2-2, with D perhaps matching TRBD2 (5 bases). The CDR3 length is 16 residues. The germline V gene encodes CDR1 MNHEY and CDR2 SMNVEV (reference sequence). The V end was cut by 3 bases, the J end by 5 bases, with 16 bases between. Here the CDR3 reads CASSFWWTVKTGELFF. CDR3 nucleotides: TGTGCCAGCAGTTTTTGGTGGACTGTGAAAACCGGGGAGCTGTTTTTT.

This clonotype was observed many times. This chain uses TRBV2 with TRBJ2-3, with 10 bases that match TRBD2. The germline V gene has CDR1 SNHLY and CDR2 FYNNEI. The length of the CDR3 is 16 residues. V lost 5 bases to trimming and J lost 3 bases; unmatched junction nucleotides: 8. The CDR3 DNA reads TGTGCCAGCAGTCCCCTAGCGGGAGAGGGGACAGATACGCAGTATTTT. This translates into CASSPLAGEGTDTQYF.

The CDR3 spells CASSPPLGIGVNTEAFF. Written as DNA, the CDR3 is TGTGCCAGCTCACCACCGCTGGGGATAGGGGTAAACACTGAAGCTTTCTTT. The rearrangement links TRBV18 to TRBJ1-1, with D perhaps TRBD1 (5 bases). The CDR3 is made up of 17 amino acids. In germline, CDR1 is KGHSH, CDR2 LQKENI. Between the trimmed V and J ends, which lost 0 bases and 2 bases, there was a span of 16 bases. Together with reference TRBV18 and TRBJ1-1, the CDR3 gives the full variable domain: NAGVMQNPRHLVRRRGQEARLRCSPMKGHSHVYWYRQLPEEGLKFMVYLQKENIIDESGMPKERFSAEFPKEGPSILRIQQVVRGDSAAYFCASSPPLGIGVNTEAFFGQGTRLTVV.

This clonotype was detected only a few times. A much larger clone is a single base away; this may be a read error. The V call is TRBV27, the J call TRBJ2-2; 7 nucleotides match TRBD2. Germline V gene sequence: CDR1 MNHEY, CDR2 SMNVEV (reference sequence). The CDR3 sequence is 20 residues long. The CDR3 loop reads CASRRRVGGGFTSNTEELFF. The CDR3 bases are TGTGCCAGCAGACGCCGTGTGGGGGGGGGATTCACAAGCAACACCGAGGAGCTGTTTTTT.

This clonotype was seen ten or more times. The chain has TRBV28 and TRBJ1-5, with a weak D call TRBD1 (6 bases). The CDR3 loop spans 16 amino acids. V was clipped by 3 bases and J by 7 bases, with 19 bases between them. Germline loops: CDR1 MDHEN, CDR2 SYDVKM. CDR3 sequence: CASSFPTGLDGQPQHF. CDR3 in DNA: TGTGCCAGCAGTTTTCCGACAGGTTTGGACGGGCAGCCCCAGCATTTT.

This clonotype has a count of ten or more. The rearrangement joins TRBV10-3 to TRBJ2-1; TRBD1 is a possible D gene (6 bases). V was trimmed by 3 bases and J by 6 bases, leaving 18 bases between them. The germline V gene encodes CDR1 ENHRY and CDR2 SYGVKD. This CDR3 contains 16 residues. Here the CDR3 reads CAISDIGGPGGNEQFF. Here the CDR3 DNA reads TGTGCCATCAGTGATATTGGGGGCCCCGGTGGCAATGAGCAGTTCTTC.

This clonotype was observed many times. The rearrangement links TRBV5-1 to TRBJ1-4, with D hard to call. This CDR3 has 14 residues. Trimming shortened V by 0 bases and J by 5 bases, and 8 bases separated the two germline ends. Germline values: CDR1 SGHRS, CDR2 YFSETQ. The CDR3 here is CASSLGHRNEKLFF. CDR3 DNA: TGCGCCAGCAGCTTGGGACACCGGAATGAAAAACTGTTTTTT.

Ten or more counts support this clonotype. The chain uses TRBV5-5 and TRBJ2-7; the D gene is possibly TRBD1 (6 bases). This CDR3 has 14 amino acids. V was shortened by 6 bases and J by 1 base, with 14 bases between the two germline ends. CDR1 and CDR2 (germline): SGHKS, YYEKEE (reference sequence). The CDR3 is CASNSPGASYEQYF. The CDR3 bases are TGTGCCAGCAACTCCCCAGGGGCTTCCTACGAGCAGTACTTC.

The chain joins TRBV27 to TRBJ2-7; tentatively, D is TRBD2 (6 bases). The CDR3 is 15 residues long. V was clipped by 3 bases and J by 4 bases, with 16 bases between them. The germline gives CDR1 MNHEY, CDR2 SMNVEV (reference sequence). The CDR3 coding sequence is TGTGCCAGCAGTTTGACCGGGGGAAAAGGTTACGAGCAGTACTTC. Amino acid sequence: CASSLTGGKGYEQYF.

This clonotype occurred a few times. A much larger clone lies a single base off, so this may be a read error. The V gene is TRBV6-1, the J gene TRBJ1-1, with D perhaps TRBD1 (6 bases). This CDR3 has 15 amino acids. CDR1 is MNHNS, CDR2 SASEGT, per germline. The DNA of the CDR3 is TGTGCCAGCAGTGAATCCGGCAGGGGAAGGACTGAAGCTCTCTTT. Protein sequence: CASSESGRGRTEALF.

The chain is built from TRBV20-1 and TRBJ2-1, with 9 bases fitting TRBD2. The V and J ends lost 3 bases and 10 bases, in that order; junction bases with no gene match: 7. The V gene's germline CDR1 is DFQATT and CDR2 SNEGSKA (reference sequence). The CDR3 covers 13 residues. CDR3 bases: TGCAGTGCTAGGACTAGCGGAGGTGGCGAGCAGTTCTTC. Residues: CSARTSGGGEQFF.